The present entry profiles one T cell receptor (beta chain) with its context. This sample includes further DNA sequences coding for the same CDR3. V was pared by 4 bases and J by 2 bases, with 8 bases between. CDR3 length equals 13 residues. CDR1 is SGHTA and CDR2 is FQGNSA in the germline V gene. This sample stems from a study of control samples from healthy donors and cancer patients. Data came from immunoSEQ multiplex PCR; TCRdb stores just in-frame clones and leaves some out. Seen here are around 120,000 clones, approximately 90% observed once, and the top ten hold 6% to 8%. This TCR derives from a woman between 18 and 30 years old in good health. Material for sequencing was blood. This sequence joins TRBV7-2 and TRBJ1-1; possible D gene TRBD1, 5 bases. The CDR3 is CASSSTVNTEAFF. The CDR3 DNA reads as TGTGCCAGCAGCTCGACAGTTAACACTGAAGCTTTCTTT. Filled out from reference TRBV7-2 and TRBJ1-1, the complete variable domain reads GAGVSQSPSNKVTEKGKDVELRCDPISGHTALYWYRQSLGQGLEFLIYFQGNSAPDKSGLPSDRFSAERTGGSVSTLTIQRTQQEDSAVYLCASSSTVNTEAFFGQGTRLTVV.